The entry that follows covers one T cell receptor (beta chain) sequence. What it binds is unknown. Some clones are missing from TCRdb's copy, which holds only in-frame ones; the method was immunoSEQ multiplex PCR. This table holds 2 million to 3 million clones, more than 85% found once. The sample originates from a study of shared clonotypes between healthy human individuals. This CDR3 is 19 amino acids long. V was cut by 4 bases and J by 1 base, with 22 bases left in between. CDR1 is LNHNV and CDR2 is YYDKDF in the germline V gene (reference sequence). General study points: The generation probabilities recorded for non-shared clonotypes fell below those of clonotypes shared by all four donors. Researchers sampled blood only, noting tissue repertoires likely differ.

The clonotype originates from a man between 18 and 29 years old in good health. Some clones in this sample may be carry-over from other donors' samples. V gene TRBV15 combines with J gene TRBJ1-4; tentative D call: TRBD1 (5 bases). The source material was naive CD4+ T cells from PBMCs. Regarding subset: CD45RA+ positively selected. CDR3 in DNA: TGTGCCACCAGCACCCTCAAGGGGTCCAGGTTTGGAACTAATGAAAAACTGTTTTTT. Translated: CATSTLKGSRFGTNEKLFF.